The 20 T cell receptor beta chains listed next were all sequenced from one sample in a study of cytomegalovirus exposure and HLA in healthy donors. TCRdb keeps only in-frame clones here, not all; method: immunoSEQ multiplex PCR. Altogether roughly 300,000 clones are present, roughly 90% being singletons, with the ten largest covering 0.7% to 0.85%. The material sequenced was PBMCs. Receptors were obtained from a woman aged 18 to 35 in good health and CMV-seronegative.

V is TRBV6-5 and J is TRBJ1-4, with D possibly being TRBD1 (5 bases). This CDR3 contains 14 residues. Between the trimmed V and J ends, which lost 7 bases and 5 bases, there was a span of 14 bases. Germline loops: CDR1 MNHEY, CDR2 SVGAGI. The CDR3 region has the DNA TGTGCCAGCAAGGGCGACAGCAGCAATGAAAAACTGTTTTTT. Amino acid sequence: CASKGDSSNEKLFF.

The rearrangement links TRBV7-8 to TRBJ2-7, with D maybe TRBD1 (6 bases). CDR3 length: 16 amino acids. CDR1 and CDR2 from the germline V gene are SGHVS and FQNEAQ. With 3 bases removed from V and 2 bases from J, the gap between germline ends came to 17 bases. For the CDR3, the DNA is TGTGCCAGCAGCTTTCGCCCATCGGACAGTGCCTACGAGCAGTACTTC. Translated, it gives CASSFRPSDSAYEQYF.

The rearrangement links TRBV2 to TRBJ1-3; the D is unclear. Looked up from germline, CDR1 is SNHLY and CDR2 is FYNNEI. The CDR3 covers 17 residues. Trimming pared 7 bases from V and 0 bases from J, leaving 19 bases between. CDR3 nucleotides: TGTGCCAGCATCAGAGACTTTACGGGGAGCTCTGGAAACACCATATATTTT. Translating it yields CASIRDFTGSSGNTIYF. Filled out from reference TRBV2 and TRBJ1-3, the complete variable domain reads EPEVTQTPSHQVTQMGQEVILRCVPISNHLYFYWYRQILGQKVEFLVSFYNNEISEKSEIFDDQFSVERPDGSNFTLKIRSTKLEDSAMYFCASIRDFTGSSGNTIYFGEGSWLTVV.

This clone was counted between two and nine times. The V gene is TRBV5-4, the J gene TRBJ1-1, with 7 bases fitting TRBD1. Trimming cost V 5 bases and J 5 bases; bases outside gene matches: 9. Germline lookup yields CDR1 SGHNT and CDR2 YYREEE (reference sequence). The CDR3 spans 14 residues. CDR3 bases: TGTGCCAGCAGTAACAGGGGCGGTAGGACTGAAGCTTTCTTT. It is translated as CASSNRGGRTEAFF.

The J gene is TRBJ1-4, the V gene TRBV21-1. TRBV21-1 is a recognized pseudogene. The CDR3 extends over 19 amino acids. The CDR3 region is CASSKTFLGRPATNEKLFF. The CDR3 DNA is TGTGCCAGCAGCAAAACATTCCTCGGGAGGCCTGCAACTAATGAAAAACTGTTTTTT.

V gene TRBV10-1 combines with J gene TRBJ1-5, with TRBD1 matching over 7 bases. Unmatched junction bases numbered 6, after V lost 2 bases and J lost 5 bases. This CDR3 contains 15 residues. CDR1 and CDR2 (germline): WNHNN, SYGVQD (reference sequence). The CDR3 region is CASSEPRDRDQPQHF. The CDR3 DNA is TGCGCCAGCAGTGAGCCCCGGGACAGAGATCAGCCCCAGCATTTT.

Written as DNA, the CDR3 is TGTGCCAGCAGTGAAGGAGGGAGATATCACGAGCAGTACTTC. This encodes CASSEGGRYHEQYF. V usage is TRBV25-1 and J usage is TRBJ2-7; maybe TRBD2 (6 bases). Germline values: CDR1 MGHDK, CDR2 SYGVNS. Trimming removed 2 bases at V and 5 bases at J, with 13 bases between. The CDR3 covers 14 residues.

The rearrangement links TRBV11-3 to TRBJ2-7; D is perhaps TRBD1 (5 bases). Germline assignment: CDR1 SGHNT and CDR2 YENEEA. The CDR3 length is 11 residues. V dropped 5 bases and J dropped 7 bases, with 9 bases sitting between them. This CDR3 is CASSGDSEQYF. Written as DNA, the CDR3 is TGTGCCAGCAGCGGAGACAGTGAGCAGTACTTC. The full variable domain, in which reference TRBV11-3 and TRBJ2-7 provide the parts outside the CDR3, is EAGVVQSPRYKIIEKKQPVAFWCNPISGHNTLYWYLQNLGQGPELLIRYENEEAVDDSQLPKDRFSAERLKGVDSTLKIQPAELGDSAVYLCASSGDSEQYFGPGTRLTVT.

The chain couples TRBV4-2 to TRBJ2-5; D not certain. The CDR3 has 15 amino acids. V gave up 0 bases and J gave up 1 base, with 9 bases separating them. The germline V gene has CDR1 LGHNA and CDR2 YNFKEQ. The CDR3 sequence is CASSQDTDLQETQYF. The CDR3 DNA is TGTGCCAGCAGCCAAGATACAGATCTCCAAGAGACCCAGTACTTC.

The CDR3 here is CASSDRLAGANEQFF. The CDR3 DNA follows: TGTGCCAGCAGTGATCGACTAGCGGGAGCGAATGAGCAGTTCTTC. The genes are TRBV2 and TRBJ2-1; 12 bases line up with TRBD2. V was clipped by 3 bases and J by 7 bases; unmatched bases: 4. This CDR3 has 15 residues. From germline, CDR1 is SNHLY and CDR2 FYNNEI.

The CDR3 here is CASSFSGSLTDTQYF. The CDR3 DNA reads TGTGCCAGCAGCTTTAGCGGGAGCTTGACAGATACGCAGTATTTT. The V call is TRBV27, the J call TRBJ2-3; TRBD2 aligns across 9 bases. Per the germline V gene, CDR1 is MNHEY and CDR2 is SMNVEV (reference sequence). CDR3 length: 15 amino acids. The V gene end was trimmed by 6 bases and the J gene end by 3 bases; junction bases not matched to a gene: 7.

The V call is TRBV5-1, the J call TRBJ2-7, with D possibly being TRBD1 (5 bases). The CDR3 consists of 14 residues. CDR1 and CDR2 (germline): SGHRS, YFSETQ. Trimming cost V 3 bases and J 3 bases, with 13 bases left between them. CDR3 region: CASSSQGLSYEQYF. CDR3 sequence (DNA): TGCGCCAGCAGCTCGCAGGGTCTGAGCTACGAGCAGTACTTC.

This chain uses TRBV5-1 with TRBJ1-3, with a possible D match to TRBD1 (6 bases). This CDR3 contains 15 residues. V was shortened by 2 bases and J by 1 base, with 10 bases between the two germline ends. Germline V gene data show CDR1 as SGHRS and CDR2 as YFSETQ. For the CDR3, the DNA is TGCGCCAGCAGCTTAGGGGGGGATTCTGGAAACACCATATATTTT. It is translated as CASSLGGDSGNTIYF.

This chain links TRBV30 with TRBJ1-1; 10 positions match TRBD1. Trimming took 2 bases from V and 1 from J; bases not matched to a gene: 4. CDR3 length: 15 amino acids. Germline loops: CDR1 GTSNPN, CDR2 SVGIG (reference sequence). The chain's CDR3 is CAWSTRQGANTEAFF. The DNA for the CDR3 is TGTGCCTGGAGTACCCGACAGGGGGCGAACACTGAAGCTTTCTTT.

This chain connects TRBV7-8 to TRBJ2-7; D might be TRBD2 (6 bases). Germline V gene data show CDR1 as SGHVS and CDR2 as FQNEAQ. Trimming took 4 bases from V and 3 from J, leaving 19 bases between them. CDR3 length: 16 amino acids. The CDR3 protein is CASSSRPRDWFYEQYF. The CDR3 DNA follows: TGTGCCAGCAGCTCCCGCCCCCGGGACTGGTTCTACGAGCAGTACTTC.

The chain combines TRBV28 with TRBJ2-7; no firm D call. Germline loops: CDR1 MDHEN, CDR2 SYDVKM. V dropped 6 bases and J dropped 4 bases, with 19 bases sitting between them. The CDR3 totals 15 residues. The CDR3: CASSPLVLPIYEQYF. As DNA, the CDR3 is TGTGCCAGCAGCCCCCTTGTTCTTCCTATTTACGAGCAGTACTTC.

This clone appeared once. The CDR3 loop is CASSRRDRVYEQYF. The CDR3 bases are TGTGCCAGCAGCCGCCGGGACAGGGTCTACGAGCAGTACTTC. The rearrangement uses TRBV7-9 and TRBJ2-7; 9 bases align to TRBD1. The length of the CDR3 is 14 residues. Germline V CDR1 and CDR2: SEHNR, FQNEAQ (reference sequence). V gave up 5 bases and J gave up 3 bases; unmatched junction bases: 5.

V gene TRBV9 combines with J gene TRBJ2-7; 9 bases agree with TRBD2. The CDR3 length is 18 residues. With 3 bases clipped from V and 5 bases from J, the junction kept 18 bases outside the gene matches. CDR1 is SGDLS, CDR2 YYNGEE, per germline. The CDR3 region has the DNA TGTGCCAGCAGCGAAGCGCTTGGCGGGAGGGCCGCCCGTGACGAGCAGTACTTC. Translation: CASSEALGGRAARDEQYF. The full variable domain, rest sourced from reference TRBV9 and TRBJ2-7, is DSGVTQTPKHLITATGQRVTLRCSPRSGDLSVYWYQQSLDQGLQFLIQYYNGEERAKGNILERFSAQQFPDLHSELNLSSLELGDSALYFCASSEALGGRAARDEQYFGPGTRLTVT.

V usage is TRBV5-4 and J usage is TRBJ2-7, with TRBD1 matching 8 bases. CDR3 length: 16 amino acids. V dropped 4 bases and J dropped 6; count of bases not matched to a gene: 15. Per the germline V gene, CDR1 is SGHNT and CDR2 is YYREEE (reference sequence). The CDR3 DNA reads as TGTGCCAGCAGCACCATGCAGGGGGCAAGTCCCTTCGAGCAGTACTTC. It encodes CASSTMQGASPFEQYF.

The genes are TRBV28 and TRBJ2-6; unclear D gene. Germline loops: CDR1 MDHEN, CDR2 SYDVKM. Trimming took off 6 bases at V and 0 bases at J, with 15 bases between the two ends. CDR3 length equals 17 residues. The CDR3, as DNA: TGTGCCAGCAGCACCGACAACATGGTCTCTGGGGCCAACGTCCTGACTTTC. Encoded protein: CASSTDNMVSGANVLTF.